The rows below give T cell receptor beta chains drawn from one sample of a study of molecular identifiers for immune sequencing clone quantification. A single record per CDR3 protein comes from TCRdb applying MiXCR to the PCR reads. The data contain hundreds of thousands of distinct CDR3 sequences, roughly 25% of them singletons. The sample comprised naive CD8+ T cells from blood, with Jurkat cell RNA spiked in. The receptors were sampled from a human donor in good health. Some libraries in this study had Jurkat cell RNA spiked in. Each CDR3 is given with its conserved first and last residue. D genes are given only for firm matches. The size entry is marked missing in some rows and otherwise reads once, few, many or a size class.

j_call v_call d_call clone_size cdr3_nt cdr3_aa
TRBJ2-6 TRBV27 . . TGTGCCAGCGGTTTAGCTGGGGCCAACGTCCTGACTTTC CASGLAGANVLTF
TRBJ1-1 TRBV9 . many TGTGCCAGCAGCGATACAGCAAACACTGAAGCTTTCTTT CASSDTANTEAFF
TRBJ2-1 TRBV30 TRBD2 many TGTGCCTGGAAGTTGCGGGAGGGCTTGTTTTCCCATGAGCAGTTCTTC CAWKLREGLFSHEQFF
TRBJ1-5 TRBV5-1 . many TGCGCCAGCAGCTTGGCCCCAGGGCCTCAGCCCCAGCATTTT CASSLAPGPQPQHF
TRBJ2-1 TRBV18 TRBD2 many TGTGCCAGCTCACCACCGGCTAGCGGGGGCAATGAGCAGTTCTTC CASSPPASGGNEQFF
TRBJ1-3 TRBV7-9 . . TGTGCCAGCAAGGGGGGTCTTGCCCTATCTGGAAACACCATATATTTT CASKGGLALSGNTIYF
TRBJ1-1 TRBV5-1 . . TGCGCCAGCAGCCAAATGGGGACACCAAACACTGAAGCTTTCTTT CASSQMGTPNTEAFF
TRBJ2-5 TRBV9 . few TGTGCCAGCAGCCTAAACAGGGACGGGCGCCAAGAGACCCAGTACTTC CASSLNRDGRQETQYF
TRBJ2-3 TRBV18 TRBD1 . TGTGCCAGCTCACCATTTCGGGGACAGGGAGTCGCAGATACGCAGTATTTT CASSPFRGQGVADTQYF
TRBJ2-1 TRBV12-3/TRBV12-4 . . TGTGCCAGCAGTTTAGCGGTTGGGGTCCATGACAATGAGCAGTTCTTC CASSLAVGVHDNEQFF
TRBJ2-5 TRBV7-2 TRBD1 many TGTGCCAGCAGCTTAGGAGTTGGACAGGGCCCTTCATTTCTGGAGACCCAGTACTTC CASSLGVGQGPSFLETQYF
TRBJ2-7 TRBV19 TRBD1 few TGTGCCAGTAGTATATCCCACGGACAGGGATACGAGCAGTACTTC CASSISHGQGYEQYF
TRBJ2-2 TRBV12-3/TRBV12-4 . few TGTGCCAGCAGCCCCGTCTTAACTAGGGAGCTGTTTTTT CASSPVLTRELFF
TRBJ2-1 TRBV20-1 . . TGCAGTGCTAGAGAGCCGGGCAAGGGACTGGGGGAGCAGATCTTC CSAREPGKGLGEQIF
TRBJ1-2 TRBV7-9 TRBD1 . TGTGCCAGCAGCTCTTACCAGACCGGGACAGACGACTATGGCTACACCTTC CASSSYQTGTDDYGYTF
TRBJ2-7 TRBV12-3/TRBV12-4 TRBD2 few TGTGCCAGCAGCTCAGCGGGAGGGCCTTTAGGCGAGCAGTACTTC CASSSAGGPLGEQYF
TRBJ1-5 TRBV7-6 . . TGTGCCAGCAGCTCTGCCAGGGGTCAGCCCCAGCATTTT CASSSARGQPQHF
TRBJ2-1 TRBV4-3 . . TGCGCCAGCAGCCAAGATAGGGCAGGAGCTTACAATGAGCAGTTCTTC CASSQDRAGAYNEQFF
TRBJ2-1 TRBV4-3 TRBD1 . TGCGCCAGCAGCCAAGACTCGACAGGGAAGTCCTACAATGAGCAGTTCTTC CASSQDSTGKSYNEQFF
TRBJ1-2 TRBV7-9 . . TGTGCCAGCAGCAGCCCGCGATTCGGTGGCTACGCCTTC CASSSPRFGGYAF
TRBJ2-3 TRBV2 . many TGTGCCAGCAGTGAACCTAGTCCGGTAAAGAAGCCGGCTAGCTACACAGATACGCAGTATTTT CASSEPSPVKKPASYTDTQYF
TRBJ1-1 TRBV30 . . TGTGCCTGGACCGACGCAGGGTTCTTAGCTTTCTTT CAWTDAGFLAFF
TRBJ2-7 TRBV4-2 . few TGTGCCAGCAGCCAAGAACACGGTGGAAGCTCCTACGAGCAGTACTTC CASSQEHGGSSYEQYF
TRBJ2-7 TRBV12-3/TRBV12-4 TRBD1 few TGTGCCAGCAGTCCCCAGAGGACAGGGGGCGCCGAGCAGTACTTC CASSPQRTGGAEQYF
TRBJ1-2 TRBV13 . many TGTGCCAGCAGCTTAGGTGCAGCGGCTTACCATAACTATGGCTACACCTTC CASSLGAAAYHNYGYTF
TRBJ1-1 TRBV4-1 . . TGCGCCCGCAGCCAGCTTTCACAGGAGAGCCCTGAAGCTTTCTTT CARSQLSQESPEAFF
TRBJ1-1 TRBV12-3/TRBV12-4 . many TGTGCCAGCGGGAACACCGGGAACACTGAAGCTTTCTTT CASGNTGNTEAFF
TRBJ2-1 TRBV7-9 TRBD1 . TGTGCCAGCAGCTCCGGATTGACAGGGTTAGACTACAATGAGCAGTTCTTC CASSSGLTGLDYNEQFF
TRBJ2-7 TRBV7-2 . many TGTGCCAGCAGCCCACTTTTGGACTCCTACGAGCAGTACTTC CASSPLLDSYEQYF
TRBJ2-4 TRBV27 TRBD1 . TGTGCCAGCAGTACGGGACAGAGCAAAAACACTCAGTACTTC CASSTGQSKNTQYF
TRBJ1-1 TRBV11-2 . few TGTGCCAGCAGCTCGGGATTGGGGATGAACACTGAAGCTTTCTTT CASSSGLGMNTEAFF
TRBJ1-4 TRBV5-6 . few TGTGCCAGCAGTCACCGGGACTTCAAGGAAAAACTGTTTTTT CASSHRDFKEKLFF
TRBJ2-1 TRBV6-6 . few TGTGCCAGCACCGCAGGTGGGGGGTACTACAATGAGCAGTTCTTC CASTAGGGYYNEQFF
TRBJ1-3 TRBV7-2 TRBD1 . TGTGCCCGCAGCTTAGTTTCGGGACAGGGCCTGGGAAACACCATATATTTC CARSLVSGQGLGNTIYF
TRBJ2-3 TRBV11-2 . few TGTGCCAGCAGCTCCTGGCCCGGGCTTGTAACAGATACGCAGTATTTT CASSSWPGLVTDTQYF
TRBJ1-1 TRBV12-3/TRBV12-4 . few TGTGCCAGCAGTTTTCCGGTGACCATGAACACTGAAGCTTTCTTT CASSFPVTMNTEAFF
TRBJ1-2 TRBV27 . once TGTGCCGGCACCTGGGGCCCTAACTATGGCTACACCTTC CAGTWGPNYGYTF
TRBJ2-1 TRBV4-3 . . TGCGCCAGCAGCCAAGACAGGTTCTACAATGAGCAGTTCTTC CASSQDRFYNEQFF
TRBJ2-1 TRBV10-2 . . TGCGCCAGTAGAGAAGGGCTCAGCTCCTACAATGAGCAGTTCTTC CASREGLSSYNEQFF
TRBJ2-1 TRBV4-1 . many TGCGCCAGCAGCCCGCAGCCGGGAGCTAGCTACAATGAGCAGTTCTTC CASSPQPGASYNEQFF
TRBJ2-5 TRBV7-9 . once TGTGCCGTCAGCCTCCCGGGCCAAGAGACCCAGTACTTC CAVSLPGQETQYF
TRBJ2-7 TRBV20-1 . many TGCAGTGCTACCGCAGGAGCTACCTACGAGCAGTACTTC CSATAGATYEQYF
TRBJ2-3 TRBV28 . many TGTGCCAGCAGTTTAACCCCTGTGGGGGATACGCAGTATTTT CASSLTPVGDTQYF
TRBJ1-5 TRBV28 . many TGTGCCAGCTCCCGGGGGAATCAGCCCCAGCATTTT CASSRGNQPQHF
TRBJ1-5 TRBV19 . once TGTGCCAGTACTTCTGAGGACGGGGGGGGACAGCCCCAGCATTTT CASTSEDGGGQPQHF
TRBJ1-5 TRBV7-9 . many TGTGCCAGCAGCGCCTGGGGTCAGCCCCAGCATTTT CASSAWGQPQHF
TRBJ1-1 TRBV13 . . TGTGCCAGCAGCTTACTCCCCCGCTCTGAAGCTTTCTTT CASSLLPRSEAFF
TRBJ2-3 TRBV28 . many TGTGCCAGCAGTTTGACCGACTGGGGGACTAGCACAGATACGCAGTATTTT CASSLTDWGTSTDTQYF
TRBJ2-5 TRBV27 . . TGTGCCAGCCAAATGTACAGGGGAGGTGAGGAGACCCAGTACTTC CASQMYRGGEETQYF
TRBJ1-4 TRBV9 TRBD1 . TGTGCCAGCAGCGTTTTAGGGACAGCTAATGAAAAACTGTTTTTT CASSVLGTANEKLFF